The following is a T cell receptor (beta chain) sequence with its context. The data are from a study of technical replicates of blood from a few donors. The CDR3 is 13 amino acids. Germline loops: CDR1 MDHEN, CDR2 SYDVKM. V shed 5 bases and J shed 1 base, with 9 bases lying between them. Sequencing was performed with immunoSEQ multiplex PCR; in TCRdb, only in-frame clones are kept and a portion is missing. This sample has roughly 79,000 clones, with roughly 95% found just once. This chain joins TRBV28 and TRBJ2-7, with D unclear. Material: T cells isolated from PBMCs. The receptor comes from a human donor in good health. The chain's CDR3 is CASSTQISYEQYF. CDR3 nucleotides: TGTGCCAGCAGTACACAGATTTCCTACGAGCAGTACTTC. Full variable domain (rest looked up from reference TRBV28 and TRBJ2-7): DVKVTQSSRYLVKRTGEKVFLECVQDMDHENMFWYRQDPGLGLRLIYFSYDVKMKEKGDIPEGYSVSREKKERFSLILESASTNQTSMYLCASSTQISYEQYFGPGTRLTVT.